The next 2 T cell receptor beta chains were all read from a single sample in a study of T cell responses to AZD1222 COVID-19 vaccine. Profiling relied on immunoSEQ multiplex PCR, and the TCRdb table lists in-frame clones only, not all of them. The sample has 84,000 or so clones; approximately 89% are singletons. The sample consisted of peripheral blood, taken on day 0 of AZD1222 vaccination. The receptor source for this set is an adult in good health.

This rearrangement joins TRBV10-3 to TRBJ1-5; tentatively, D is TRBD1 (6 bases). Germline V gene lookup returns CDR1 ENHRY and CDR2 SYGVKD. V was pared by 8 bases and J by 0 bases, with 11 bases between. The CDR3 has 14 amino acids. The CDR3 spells CAIRGQYSNQPQHF. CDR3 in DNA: TGTGCCATCCGGGGGCAGTATAGCAATCAGCCCCAGCATTTT.

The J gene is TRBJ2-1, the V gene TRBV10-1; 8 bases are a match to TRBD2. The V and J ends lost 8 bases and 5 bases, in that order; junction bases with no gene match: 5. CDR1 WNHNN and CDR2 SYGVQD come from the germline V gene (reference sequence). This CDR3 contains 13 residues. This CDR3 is CASSVAGNNEQFF. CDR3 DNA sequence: TGCGCCAGCTCGGTAGCGGGAAACAATGAGCAGTTCTTC.